The 8 T cell receptor beta chains given below trace back to one sample, sequenced in a study of shared clonotypes between healthy human individuals. Profiling relied on immunoSEQ multiplex PCR, and the TCRdb table lists in-frame clones only, not all of them. The data show some 500,000 clones, 95% to 96% seen once. The sequenced material came from naive CD4+ T cells sorted from blood. The subset was: CD45RA+ positively selected. These receptors were taken from a woman in her 30s in good health.

V usage is TRBV14 and J usage is TRBJ2-7; possible D gene TRBD2, 5 bases. CDR1 is SGHDN and CDR2 is FVKESK in the germline V gene. Trimming took off 2 bases at V and 6 bases at J, with 11 bases between the two ends. CDR3 length equals 13 residues. Here the CDR3 reads CASSQHGVGEQYF. Here the CDR3 DNA reads TGTGCCAGCAGCCAACACGGGGTCGGCGAGCAGTACTTC.

This chain links TRBV19 with TRBJ2-6, with D possibly being TRBD2 (5 bases). V lost 4 bases and J lost 4, with 14 bases in between. This CDR3 contains 16 residues. Germline lookup yields CDR1 LNHDA and CDR2 SQIVND (reference sequence). This CDR3 reads CASSRTAAKGANVLTF. DNA for the CDR3: TGTGCCAGTAGTAGGACTGCCGCCAAGGGGGCCAACGTCCTGACTTTC. The whole variable domain, remainder taken from reference TRBV19 and TRBJ2-6, is DGGITQSPKYLFRKEGQNVTLSCEQNLNHDAMYWYRQDPGQGLRLIYYSQIVNDFQKGDIAEGYSVSREKKESFPLTVTSAQKNPTAFYLCASSRTAAKGANVLTFGAGSRLTVL.

This chain links TRBV29-1 with TRBJ1-2, with no clear D. CDR1 is SQVTM, CDR2 ANQGSEA, per germline. The CDR3 totals 14 residues. V gave up 4 bases and J gave up 4 bases, with 16 bases separating them. The CDR3 coding sequence is TGCAGCGTTGTTCGCGAACCGGGTTTCTATGGCTACACCTTC. Translated, it gives CSVVREPGFYGYTF.

This clone was counted a single time. The V and J genes are TRBV28 and TRBJ2-7; 9 positions agree with TRBD1. This CDR3 is 18 amino acids long. Germline-derived CDR1 and CDR2 are MDHEN and SYDVKM. V lost 8 bases, J lost 1 base, and 18 bases stayed unmatched. The CDR3 loop is CASRPRSKRGTGSYEQYF. In DNA, the CDR3 is TGTGCCAGCCGGCCGAGGTCGAAACGGGGGACAGGGTCCTACGAGCAGTACTTC.

This chain uses TRBV4-1 with TRBJ2-3, with D maybe TRBD2 (6 bases). Germline CDR1 reads MGHRA; CDR2 reads YSYEKL. The CDR3 has 14 residues. Trimming pared 1 base from V and 6 bases from J, leaving 11 bases between. The CDR3 DNA is TGCGCCAGCAGCCAAGCGCGGGGTTCGGATACGCAGTATTTT. Protein sequence: CASSQARGSDTQYF.

The V gene is TRBV6-4, the J gene TRBJ2-6, with TRBD2 as a possible D gene (6 bases). The ends were cut back, 5 bases at V and 5 bases at J, with 22 bases in the middle. The CDR3 loop spans 18 amino acids. Per germline, CDR1 MRHNA and CDR2 SNTAGT. CDR3 DNA: TGTGCCAGCAGTAGAGGGGACTCACGACAAAGTCGGGCCAACGTCCTGACTTTC. It encodes CASSRGDSRQSRANVLTF.

The chain is built from TRBV7-9 and TRBJ2-7, with 7 bases that match TRBD2. CDR1 and CDR2 (germline): SEHNR, FQNEAQ (reference sequence). This CDR3 is 15 amino acids long. Trimming at V came to 5 bases and at J to 0 bases, leaving 7 bases not matched to a gene. The CDR3 is CASSLMGGSSYEQYF. CDR3 in DNA: TGTGCCAGCAGCCTAATGGGGGGGAGCTCCTACGAGCAGTACTTC.

The J gene is TRBJ2-1, the V gene TRBV4-2, with 7 bases fitting TRBD2. Trimming at V came to 0 bases and at J to 7 bases, leaving 6 bases not matched to a gene. The germline CDR1 and CDR2 sequences are LGHNA and YNFKEQ. The CDR3 loop spans 15 amino acids. The DNA for the CDR3 is TGTGCCAGCAGCCAAGATGGGGGGGGTCTGAATGAGCAGTTCTTC. This codes for CASSQDGGGLNEQFF.